This record covers a single TCR beta chain. Only in-frame clones appear in the TCRdb table, and some are missing; sequencing was by immunoSEQ multiplex PCR. The data show around 690,000 clones, about 92% seen once. This entry belongs to a study of shared clonotypes between healthy human individuals. The sequence came from a man between 18 and 35 years old in good health. Some clones in this sample may be carry-over from other donors' samples. The sample consisted of memory CD8+ T cells from PBMCs. Subset defined: CD45RO+ cells pooled with CCR7-negative TemRA cells.

CDR3 sequence (DNA): TGCGCCAGCAGTTGGGACAACTACGAGCAGTACTTC. This sequence encodes CASSWDNYEQYF. This sequence joins TRBV10-2 and TRBJ2-7, with D possibly matching TRBD1 (6 bases). V was cut by 5 bases and J by 3 bases, with 8 bases left in between. This CDR3 has 12 amino acids. Looked up from germline, CDR1 is WSHSY and CDR2 is SAAADI.